Shown below are 20 T cell receptor beta chains from a single sample sequenced in a study of T cell changes during pregnancy in multiple sclerosis. Libraries were prepared by immunoSEQ multiplex PCR; TCRdb keeps only in-frame clonotypes and omits some of them. There are approximately 30,000 clones in the sample; roughly 89% occur only once, and about a tenth lies in the top ten. The specimen was CD8+ T cells from peripheral blood mononuclear cells, collected in the first trimester of pregnancy. These receptors were taken from a female donor with multiple sclerosis, enrolled in a pregnancy study.

The CDR3 bases are TGTGCCAGCAGCCCGGGTCCCGGGACAGGGTTCCACGAGCAGTACTTC. It encodes CASSPGPGTGFHEQYF. The gene calls are TRBV11-2 and TRBJ2-7; 9 nucleotides agree with TRBD1. Per the germline V gene, CDR1 is SGHAT and CDR2 is FQNNGV. J gave up 5 bases and V 5 bases, and 13 bases lay outside the gene matches. There are 16 residues in the CDR3.

The chain is built from TRBV5-4 and TRBJ2-2; 10 nucleotides line up with TRBD2. Per the germline V gene, CDR1 is SGHNT and CDR2 is YYREEE (reference sequence). CDR3 length: 17 residues. J gave up 4 bases and V 4 bases, and 10 bases lay outside the gene matches. CDR3 loop: CASSPIEREGRTGELFF. The DNA of the CDR3 is TGTGCCAGCAGCCCTATAGAGCGGGAGGGCCGCACCGGGGAGCTGTTTTTT.

This clone appeared once. The chain is built from TRBV27 and TRBJ1-5, with D possibly matching TRBD1 (5 bases). The V gene lost 4 bases and the J gene lost 0 bases, with 10 bases spanning the gap. The germline gives CDR1 MNHEY, CDR2 SMNVEV (reference sequence). This CDR3 has 15 amino acids. CDR3 sequence (DNA): TGTGCCAGCAGTTATTCGACAGCTAGCAATCAGCCCCAGCATTTT. This sequence encodes CASSYSTASNQPQHF.

The V call is TRBV7-2, the J call TRBJ2-7; D is unresolved. CDR1 SGHTA and CDR2 FQGNSA come from the germline V gene. The CDR3 is made up of 15 amino acids. Trimming stripped 1 base from V and 4 bases from J, with 14 bases between. CDR3 sequence reads: CASSLEASFGYEQYF. DNA for the CDR3: TGTGCCAGCAGCTTAGAGGCCAGTTTCGGGTACGAGCAGTACTTC.

The chain combines TRBV6-1 with TRBJ1-1, with 7 bases identical to TRBD1. This CDR3 has 15 residues. V shed 2 bases and J 5 bases; nucleotides not matched to a gene: 8. Germline CDR1 MNHNS, CDR2 SASEGT. The DNA for the CDR3 is TGTGCCAGCAGTGAAAACCAGGGGGATTGGACTGAAGCTTTCTTT. It specifies CASSENQGDWTEAFF.

The rearrangement links TRBV13 to TRBJ2-7, with 10 bases that match TRBD1. The CDR3 extends over 15 amino acids. Germline CDR1 reads PRHDT; CDR2 reads FYEKMQ (reference sequence). The J segment lost 4 bases and the V segment lost 5 bases, leaving 8 bases of the junction unmatched. The CDR3 DNA reads as TGTGCCAGCAGCCCCTTCGGACAGGGGGGGTACGAGCAGTACTTC. Amino acids: CASSPFGQGGYEQYF.

This sequence joins TRBV15 and TRBJ1-5; D call uncertain. Deletions cut 2 bases from V and 4 bases from J, with 12 bases between. The CDR3 totals 15 residues. Germline CDR1 LNHNV, CDR2 YYDKDF (reference sequence). The CDR3 loop is CATSRLSSGNQPQHF. The CDR3 coding sequence is TGTGCCACCAGCAGACTTTCTTCGGGGAATCAGCCCCAGCATTTT.

J is TRBJ2-7 and V is TRBV2; 7 bases match TRBD1. Germline CDR1 reads SNHLY; CDR2 reads FYNNEI. The ends lost 7 bases at V and 4 bases at J; junction bases unmatched: 10. The CDR3 is 14 amino acids. CDR3 amino acids: CASTSEGGWYEQYF. The CDR3, as DNA: TGTGCCAGCACTTCAGAAGGGGGCTGGTACGAGCAGTACTTC.

The V and J genes are TRBV7-6 and TRBJ1-2; TRBD1 might be the D (5 bases). Trimming took 0 bases from V and 6 from J, leaving 14 bases between them. Per germline, CDR1 SGHVS and CDR2 FNYEAQ. CDR3 size: 15 residues. CDR3 coding DNA: TGTGCCAGCAGCTTAGCCGAGACAGACATCGATGGCTACACCTTC. It codes for CASSLAETDIDGYTF. The whole variable domain, filled in from reference TRBV7-6 and TRBJ1-2, reads GAGVSQSPRYKVTKRGQDVALRCDPISGHVSLYWYRQALGQGPEFLTYFNYEAQQDKSGLPNDRFSAERPEGSISTLTIQRTEQRDSAMYRCASSLAETDIDGYTFGSGTRLTVV.

The rearrangement joins TRBV15 to TRBJ1-1; D uncertain. This CDR3 has 14 amino acids. V was shortened by 0 bases and J by 4 bases, with 9 bases between the two germline ends. CDR1 LNHNV and CDR2 YYDKDF come from the germline V gene (reference sequence). CDR3 loop: CATSREGEVTEAFF. CDR3 DNA sequence: TGTGCCACCAGCAGAGAGGGAGAGGTCACTGAAGCTTTCTTT.

The sample holds one count of this clone. For the CDR3, the DNA is TGTGCCAGCAGCTTTGGCGGAAACTATGGCTACACCTTC. Protein sequence: CASSFGGNYGYTF. The chain recombines TRBV13 with TRBJ1-2; D unresolved. The CDR3 is made up of 13 amino acids. Germline CDR1 and CDR2: PRHDT and FYEKMQ (reference sequence). The V end was cut by 3 bases, the J end by 2 bases, with 7 bases between.

In this sample, this clone turned up once. The J gene is TRBJ2-7, the V gene TRBV30; unclear D gene. The CDR3 is made up of 12 amino acids. V was clipped by 1 base and J by 2 bases, with 6 bases between them. CDR1 and CDR2 (germline): GTSNPN, SVGIG (reference sequence). This CDR3 reads CAWSEVAYEQYF. The CDR3 DNA reads as TGTGCCTGGAGTGAAGTAGCCTACGAGCAGTACTTC.

This clone occurred once. The chain couples TRBV19 to TRBJ1-1; possible D gene TRBD1, 5 bases. Germline loops: CDR1 LNHDA, CDR2 SQIVND (reference sequence). Trimming shortened V by 6 bases and J by 0 bases, and 8 bases separated the two germline ends. The CDR3 consists of 13 residues. CDR3 coding DNA: TGTGCCAGTAGCGACAGATTGAACACTGAAGCTTTCTTT. Translated, it gives CASSDRLNTEAFF.

V gene TRBV7-9 combines with J gene TRBJ1-2; D is perhaps TRBD1 (6 bases). In germline, CDR1 is SEHNR, CDR2 FQNEAQ (reference sequence). The CDR3 consists of 12 residues. The CDR3 loop is CGGGPDNYGYTF. Here the CDR3 DNA reads TGTGGGGGGGGCCCGGATAACTATGGCTACACCTTC.

The chain has TRBV10-3 and TRBJ2-1; D might be TRBD2 (5 bases). V was clipped by 0 bases and J by 0 bases, with 6 bases between them. This CDR3 region has 15 residues. Per the germline V gene, CDR1 is ENHRY and CDR2 is SYGVKD. For the CDR3, the DNA is TGTGCCATCAGTGAGTCTAGCGACTCCTACAATGAGCAGTTCTTC. Amino acid sequence: CAISESSDSYNEQFF.

The V gene is TRBV27, the J gene TRBJ1-1; D perhaps matches TRBD1 (6 bases). CDR1 and CDR2 from the germline V gene are MNHEY and SMNVEV (reference sequence). CDR3 length: 13 amino acids. V was pared by 3 bases and J by 6 bases, with 11 bases between. CDR3 loop: CASSFRTEAEAFF. CDR3 nucleotides: TGTGCCAGCAGTTTCCGGACAGAAGCTGAAGCTTTCTTT.

This clone has a single count. This chain links TRBV7-9 with TRBJ1-4; 8 bases line up with TRBD1. V was pared by 6 bases and J by 5 bases, with 8 bases of the junction left unmatched. The CDR3 is 15 amino acids. CDR1 and CDR2 (germline): SEHNR, FQNEAQ (reference sequence). CDR3 amino acids: CASRDGGTGNEKLFF. DNA of the CDR3: TGTGCCAGCAGGGACGGCGGGACAGGAAATGAAAAACTGTTTTTT.

The chain carries TRBV7-9 and TRBJ2-1; D may be TRBD2 (6 bases). The CDR3 runs 15 residues. V was shortened by 3 bases and J by 3 bases, with 12 bases between the two germline ends. The germline CDR1 and CDR2 sequences are SEHNR and FQNEAQ (reference sequence). The CDR3 region has the DNA TGTGCCAGCAGCTTCGGAGGGCCTAACTACAATGAGCAGTTCTTC. It yields the protein CASSFGGPNYNEQFF.

This chain connects TRBV5-1 to TRBJ1-1; TRBD1 agrees at 8 bases. V lost 4 bases and J lost 6; bases outside the gene matches: 8. This CDR3 has 14 amino acids. Germline-derived CDR1 and CDR2 are SGHRS and YFSETQ. The CDR3 DNA follows: TGCGCCAGCAGCAAAGGACAGGGCCGGGCTGAAGCTTTCTTT. Protein product: CASSKGQGRAEAFF.

The rearrangement joins TRBV28 to TRBJ2-5, with D possibly matching TRBD1 (5 bases). Germline CDR1 MDHEN, CDR2 SYDVKM. The CDR3 consists of 20 residues. Trimming pared 2 bases from V and 5 bases from J, leaving 30 bases between. The CDR3 nucleotides are TGTGCCAGCAGTTTAGGCTCAGCGACTGATACGCCACAGCCAGGGGAGACCCAGTACTTC. It codes for CASSLGSATDTPQPGETQYF.